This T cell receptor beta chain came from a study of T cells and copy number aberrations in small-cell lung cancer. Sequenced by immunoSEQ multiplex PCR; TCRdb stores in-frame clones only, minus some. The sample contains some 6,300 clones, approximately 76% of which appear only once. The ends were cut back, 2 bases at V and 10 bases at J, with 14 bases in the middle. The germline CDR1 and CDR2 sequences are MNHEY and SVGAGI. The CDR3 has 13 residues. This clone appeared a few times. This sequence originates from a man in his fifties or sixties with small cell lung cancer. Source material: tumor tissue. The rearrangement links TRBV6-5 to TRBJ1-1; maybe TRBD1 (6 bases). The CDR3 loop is CASSYEGVLGAFF. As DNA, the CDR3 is TGTGCCAGCAGTTACGAGGGGGTTCTGGGAGCTTTCTTT.